This T cell receptor beta chain was identified during a study of T-cell reconstitution after alpha-beta-depleted transplantation in children. About this clonotype: As yet, its antigen is unknown.

Germline V gene data show CDR1 as MDHEN and CDR2 as SYDVKM. The CDR3 extends over 14 amino acids. The V end was cut by 6 bases, the J end by 0 bases, with 12 bases between. Notes on the study in general: Where some patients showed high TCRbeta diversity at day 60, it came from recipient T cells and thymic progenitors that had survived. Expanded graft clones, several hundred of them, were reportedly the source of alpha-beta T cells about two months after transplant. One year post-transplant, T-cell counts and diversity were largely derived from T cells produced anew.

Unique molecular identifiers were incorporated during preparation of the TCRbeta library. TCRdb re-called the PCR reads with MiXCR, one entry per CDR3 protein. The sample has 800,000 to 1,000,000 distinct CDR3 sequences, about 29% seen once. Sequencing used PBMCs, mostly from graft donor cells, obtained 360 days after TCRalphabeta/CD19-depleted stem cell transplant. The V gene is TRBV28, the J gene TRBJ2-7; D is ambiguous. This receptor was identified in a boy in the first two years of life who had a stem cell transplant for SCID, so the T cells may come from the graft donor. CDR3 sequence: CASSAPDRSYEQYF. The CDR3 nucleotides read TGTGCCAGCAGCGCCCCTGACCGCTCCTACGAGCAGTACTTC.